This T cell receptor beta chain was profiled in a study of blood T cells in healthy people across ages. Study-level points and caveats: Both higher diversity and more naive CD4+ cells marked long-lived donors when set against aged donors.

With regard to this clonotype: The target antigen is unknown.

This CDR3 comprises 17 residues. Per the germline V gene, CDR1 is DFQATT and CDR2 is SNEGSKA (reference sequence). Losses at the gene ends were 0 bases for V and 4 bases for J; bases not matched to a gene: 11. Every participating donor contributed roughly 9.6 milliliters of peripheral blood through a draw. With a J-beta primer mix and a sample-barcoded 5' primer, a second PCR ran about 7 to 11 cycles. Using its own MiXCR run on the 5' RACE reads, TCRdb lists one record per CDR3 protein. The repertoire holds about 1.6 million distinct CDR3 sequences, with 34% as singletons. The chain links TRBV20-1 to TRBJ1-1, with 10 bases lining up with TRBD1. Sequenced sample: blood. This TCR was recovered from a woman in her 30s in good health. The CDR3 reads CSARDPSDRGDGTEAFF. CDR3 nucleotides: TGCAGTGCTAGAGACCCATCGGACAGGGGGGACGGCACTGAAGCTTTCTTT.